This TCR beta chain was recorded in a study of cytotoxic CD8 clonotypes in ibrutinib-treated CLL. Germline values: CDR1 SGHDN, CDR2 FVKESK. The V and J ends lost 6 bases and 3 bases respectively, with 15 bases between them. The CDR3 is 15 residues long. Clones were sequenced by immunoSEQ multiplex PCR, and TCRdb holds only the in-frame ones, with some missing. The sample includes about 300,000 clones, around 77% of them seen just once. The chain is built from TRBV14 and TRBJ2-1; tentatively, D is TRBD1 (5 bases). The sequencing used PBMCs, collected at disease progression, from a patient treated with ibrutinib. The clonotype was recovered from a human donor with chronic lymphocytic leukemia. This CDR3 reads CASSQQRGDYNEQFF. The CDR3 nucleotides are TGTGCCAGCAGTCAACAAAGGGGCGACTACAATGAGCAGTTCTTC. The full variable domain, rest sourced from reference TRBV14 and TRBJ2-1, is EAGVTQFPSHSVIEKGQTVTLRCDPISGHDNLYWYRRVMGKEIKFLLHFVKESKQDESGMPNNRFLAERTGGTYSTLKVQPAELEDSGVYFCASSQQRGDYNEQFFGPGTRLTVL.